The 25 T cell receptor beta chains in this list originate from one sample, sequenced in a study of beta chain features in type 1 diabetes (dated by TCRdb to between 2017 and 2018). Study-wide conclusions, independent of this receptor: In all four CD4+ subsets, TCRB CDR3 length was moderately but significantly shorter in type 1 diabetes patients.

Which antigens these TCRs recognize remains unknown. Library creation used the immunoSEQ multiplex PCR assay. The entire amount of isolated RNA was reverse transcribed using the High Capacity cDNA Reverse Transcription Kit, so the sequenced TCRB transcripts were expressed ones. Drawn from immuneACCESS, this table holds only the in-frame rearrangements with V and J called that TCRdb kept. Clones are partly lost; checked studies trace under half to an unresolved V gene and leave the rest unexplained. This sample holds approximately 730,000 clones; roughly 12% were observed only once. Approximately 0.02% of the sample rests with the top ten. Sequencing input: naive CD4+ T cells from blood. The cell subset or site tag for this specimen amounts to: true naive CD4+ T cells. All receptors derive from a man in his late teens or twenties with type 1 diabetes.

The J gene is TRBJ2-1, the V gene TRBV19; D not certain. The V gene's germline CDR1 is LNHDA and CDR2 SQIVND (reference sequence). Trimming pared 5 bases from V and 4 bases from J, leaving 12 bases between. CDR3 length: 14 amino acids. The CDR3 region is CASSPSYGYNEQFF. The DNA for the CDR3 is TGTGCCAGTAGTCCCTCGTACGGTTACAATGAGCAGTTCTTC.

This clone has only a few counts. The chain links TRBV6-1 to TRBJ1-2; D may be TRBD1 (5 bases). Per germline, CDR1 MNHNS and CDR2 SASEGT. V lost 7 bases to trimming and J lost 8 bases, with 20 bases between them. The CDR3 extends over 14 amino acids. The DNA for the CDR3 is TGTGCCAGCACCGAAATTCAGGGACCCTTGGGCTACACCTTC. Its protein product is CASTEIQGPLGYTF.

This clone showed up just a few times. The chain employs TRBV7-9 and TRBJ2-7, with 7 bases matching TRBD1. Unmatched junction bases numbered 9, after V lost 5 bases and J lost 2 bases. CDR1 and CDR2 from the germline V gene are SEHNR and FQNEAQ (reference sequence). The CDR3 has 15 residues. The CDR3 sequence is CASSPRRDRPYEQYF. The CDR3 DNA follows: TGTGCCAGCAGCCCCCGAAGGGACAGACCCTACGAGCAGTACTTC.

The sample holds a few counts of this clone. V gene TRBV29-1 combines with J gene TRBJ1-5, with TRBD1 identical over 7 bases. V was pared by 5 bases and J by 6 bases, with 7 bases of the junction left unmatched. Germline V lookup: CDR1 SQVTM, CDR2 ANQGSEA. CDR3 length: 13 residues. CDR3 sequence reads: CSVKGAVGQPQHF. Written as DNA, the CDR3 is TGCAGCGTTAAGGGGGCAGTAGGTCAGCCCCAGCATTTT.

The chain couples TRBV7-9 to TRBJ1-1; D remains unclear. V lost 3 bases, J lost 1 base, and 6 bases lay in between. Germline V gene lookup returns CDR1 SEHNR and CDR2 FQNEAQ (reference sequence). The CDR3 is made up of 13 amino acids. The DNA of the CDR3 is TGTGCCAGCAGCTTTTTGCAGAACACTGAAGCTTTCTTT. Translation gives CASSFLQNTEAFF.

This clone was recorded a few times. The genes are TRBV5-1 and TRBJ2-6; D might be TRBD2 (6 bases). The length of the CDR3 is 18 residues. Trimming left V 4 bases short and J 4 bases short, with 21 bases between. Germline CDR1 reads SGHRS; CDR2 reads YFSETQ. The DNA for the CDR3 is TGCGCCAGCAGCCATCCGACAGCACCCGGGAGAGGGGCCAACGTCCTGACTTTC. Translated: CASSHPTAPGRGANVLTF. The whole variable domain, filled in from reference TRBV5-1 and TRBJ2-6, reads KAGVTQTPRYLIKTRGQQVTLSCSPISGHRSVSWYQQTPGQGLQFLFEYFSETQRNKGNFPGRFSGRQFSNSRSEMNVSTLELGDSALYLCASSHPTAPGRGANVLTFGAGSRLTVL.

This chain uses TRBV7-9 with TRBJ1-1; 9 bases line up with TRBD1. This CDR3 is built from 14 residues. Per the germline V gene, CDR1 is SEHNR and CDR2 is FQNEAQ (reference sequence). V lost 5 bases, J lost 3 bases, and 4 bases stayed unmatched. The CDR3 reads CASSGYRGHTEAFF. In DNA, the CDR3 is TGTGCCAGCAGCGGATACAGGGGGCACACTGAAGCTTTCTTT.

The V and J genes are TRBV30 and TRBJ2-1; D unclear. CDR1 and CDR2 (germline): GTSNPN, SVGIG (reference sequence). Trimming pared 4 bases from V and 5 bases from J, leaving 12 bases between. This CDR3 region has 13 residues. CDR3 nucleotides: TGTGCCTGGACCCGTGGGAACCACAATGAGCAGTTCTTC. Its translation: CAWTRGNHNEQFF.

This clone was seen only a few times. The J gene is TRBJ2-3, the V gene TRBV15; a weak D match, TRBD2 (6 bases). The CDR3 length is 14 residues. Germline lookup yields CDR1 LNHNV and CDR2 YYDKDF (reference sequence). V lost 5 bases to trimming and J lost 4 bases, with 13 bases between them. CDR3 protein: CATSGGSGADTQYF. CDR3 sequence (DNA): TGTGCCACCAGCGGAGGGTCGGGGGCAGATACGCAGTATTTT.

The chain has TRBV6-4 and TRBJ1-6; maybe TRBD1 (5 bases). Germline-derived CDR1 and CDR2 are MRHNA and SNTAGT. The V gene lost 3 bases and the J gene lost 7 bases, with 10 bases spanning the gap. This CDR3 has 14 residues. The CDR3 coding sequence is TGTGCCAGCAGTGAGATGCGGGACAATTCACCCCTCCACTTT. Its protein product is CASSEMRDNSPLHF.

The chain employs TRBV7-8 and TRBJ2-1; D could derive from TRBD1 or TRBD2 (5 bases each). The V gene's germline CDR1 is SGHVS and CDR2 FQNEAQ. This CDR3 region has 16 residues. V gave up 4 bases and J gave up 5 bases, with 18 bases separating them. Here the CDR3 reads CASSSGTGTLHNEQFF. The DNA of the CDR3 is TGTGCCAGCAGCTCCGGGACCGGGACCTTACACAATGAGCAGTTCTTC.

This clone has a handful of counts. V gene TRBV19 combines with J gene TRBJ1-6; TRBD1 matches at 8 bases. This CDR3 comprises 13 residues. CDR1 and CDR2 (germline): LNHDA, SQIVND (reference sequence). The V gene end was trimmed by 8 bases and the J gene end by 8 bases; junction bases not matched to a gene: 5. The CDR3: CASGQGNDSPLHF. CDR3 coding DNA: TGTGCCAGTGGACAGGGCAATGATTCACCCCTCCACTTT. Complete variable domain (other parts from reference TRBV19 and TRBJ1-6): DGGITQSPKYLFRKEGQNVTLSCEQNLNHDAMYWYRQDPGQGLRLIYYSQIVNDFQKGDIAEGYSVSREKKESFPLTVTSAQKNPTAFYLCASGQGNDSPLHFGNGTRLTVT.

This clone was detected only a few times. Other nucleotide sequences in the sample specify the same CDR3. The chain links TRBV6-5 to TRBJ2-7; no definite D call. Germline CDR1 and CDR2: MNHEY and SVGAGI. CDR3 length: 14 amino acids. Trimming left V 0 bases short and J 3 bases short, with 9 bases between. The CDR3 is CASSYSDSSYEQYF. The CDR3 DNA reads TGTGCCAGCAGTTACTCCGACTCTAGCTACGAGCAGTACTTC.

This clone was picked up a small number of times. The genes are TRBV6-5 and TRBJ2-7, with 7 positions matching TRBD2. Looked up from germline, CDR1 is MNHEY and CDR2 is SVGAGI. CDR3 length equals 15 residues. J gave up 1 base and V 2 bases, and 5 bases lay outside the gene matches. The CDR3 region is CASSYPSSGSYEQYF. DNA of the CDR3: TGTGCCAGCAGTTACCCGTCTAGCGGATCCTACGAGCAGTACTTC.

The chain recombines TRBV15 with TRBJ2-5, with a weak D call TRBD2 (5 bases). This CDR3 has 15 amino acids. Germline CDR1 is LNHNV and CDR2 is YYDKDF (reference sequence). V lost 0 bases to trimming and J lost 2 bases, with 10 bases between them. CDR3 residues: CATSRDWLAQETQYF. CDR3 DNA: TGTGCCACCAGCAGAGATTGGCTAGCACAAGAGACCCAGTACTTC. The entire variable domain, with the rest obtained from reference TRBV15 and TRBJ2-5, is as follows: DAMVIQNPRYQVTQFGKPVTLSCSQTLNHNVMYWYQQKSSQAPKLLFHYYDKDFNNEADTPDNFQSRRPNTSFCFLDIRSPGLGDTAMYLCATSRDWLAQETQYFGPGTRLLVL.

The chain carries TRBV19 and TRBJ1-5, with TRBD1 as a possible D gene (5 bases). Germline CDR1 and CDR2: LNHDA and SQIVND (reference sequence). This CDR3 spans 13 amino acids. The V end lost 3 bases, the J end lost 7 bases, and 10 bases lay between the germline ends. This CDR3 is CASSIRRDQPQHF. DNA for the CDR3: TGTGCCAGTAGTATCCGCAGGGACCAGCCCCAGCATTTT.

This clone was counted a few times. Other DNA sequences within the sample encode an identical CDR3. This chain links TRBV7-6 with TRBJ2-3; D is unresolved. Trimming took off 1 base at V and 1 base at J, with 3 bases between the two ends. Germline V lookup: CDR1 SGHVS, CDR2 FNYEAQ. The CDR3 has 13 amino acids. CDR3 amino acids: CASSLGRTDTQYF. Written as DNA, the CDR3 is TGTGCCAGCAGCTTAGGCCGCACAGATACGCAGTATTTT. The full variable domain, with the rest looked up from reference TRBV7-6 and TRBJ2-3, is GAGVSQSPRYKVTKRGQDVALRCDPISGHVSLYWYRQALGQGPEFLTYFNYEAQQDKSGLPNDRFSAERPEGSISTLTIQRTEQRDSAMYRCASSLGRTDTQYFGPGTRLTVL.

This clone was detected only a few times. The V and J genes are TRBV7-6 and TRBJ2-7; 9 nucleotides match TRBD1. Germline assignment: CDR1 SGHVS and CDR2 FNYEAQ. CDR3 size: 14 residues. Losses at the gene ends were 5 bases for V and 5 bases for J; bases not matched to a gene: 7. The CDR3 nucleotides read TGTGCCAGCAGCCCCAAAGGGGACAGGGACGAGCAGTACTTC. Its protein product is CASSPKGDRDEQYF.

This clone showed up just a few times. The rearrangement joins TRBV30 to TRBJ1-1; D call uncertain. The length of the CDR3 is 14 residues. V was clipped by 1 base and J by 2 bases, with 11 bases between them. Looked up from germline, CDR1 is GTSNPN and CDR2 is SVGIG (reference sequence). The CDR3 DNA follows: TGTGCCTGGAGTGCCTACAACCTCAACACTGAAGCTTTCTTT. As protein: CAWSAYNLNTEAFF. Supplemented by reference TRBV30 and TRBJ1-1, the full variable domain reads SQTIHQWPATLVQPVGSPLSLECTVEGTSNPNLYWYRQAAGRGLQLLFYSVGIGQISSEVPQNLSASRPQDRQFILSSKKLLLSDSGFYLCAWSAYNLNTEAFFGQGTRLTVV.

J is TRBJ1-1 and V is TRBV30, with D maybe TRBD1 (5 bases). The germline V gene has CDR1 GTSNPN and CDR2 SVGIG (reference sequence). V was cut by 4 bases and J by 3 bases, with 12 bases left in between. This CDR3 region has 13 residues. CDR3 amino acids: CAWTPQGDTEAFF. The CDR3 DNA is TGTGCCTGGACTCCGCAAGGGGACACTGAAGCTTTCTTT.

This clone has a handful of counts. This chain joins TRBV5-1 and TRBJ2-1; the D is unclear. The CDR3 runs 14 residues. Germline V gene data show CDR1 as SGHRS and CDR2 as YFSETQ. Trimming pared 1 base from V and 6 bases from J, leaving 11 bases between. CDR3: CASSLSVAANEQFF. The CDR3 DNA follows: TGCGCCAGCAGCTTGTCGGTAGCAGCCAATGAGCAGTTCTTC.

The chain couples TRBV25-1 to TRBJ1-2; maybe TRBD1 (5 bases). CDR1 MGHDK and CDR2 SYGVNS come from the germline V gene. The CDR3 runs 14 residues. Trimming removed 3 bases from V and 5 bases from J, with 13 bases in between. CDR3 DNA sequence: TGTGCCAGCAGTGAGTCCGGGACGGCTTATGGCTACACCTTC. Translation gives CASSESGTAYGYTF.

The CDR3 DNA is TGCGCCAGCAGCGCAGGGTTCGAGACCCAGTACTTC. Its translation is CASSAGFETQYF. The V and J genes are TRBV4-1 and TRBJ2-5, with D possibly matching TRBD1 (5 bases). CDR3 length: 12 residues. Germline V gene sequence: CDR1 MGHRA, CDR2 YSYEKL. Between the trimmed V and J ends, which lost 5 bases and 5 bases, there was a span of 9 bases.

J is TRBJ1-6 and V is TRBV6-5; tentatively, D is TRBD1 (5 bases). This CDR3 region has 16 residues. Trimming cost V 2 bases and J 0 bases, with 8 bases left between them. Germline V lookup: CDR1 MNHEY, CDR2 SVGAGI. This chain's CDR3 is CASSYGDVSYNSPLHF. CDR3 coding DNA: TGTGCCAGCAGTTACGGGGACGTCTCCTATAATTCACCCCTCCACTTT.

This clone occurred a few times. This sample also contains other DNA sequences that code for the same CDR3. This chain connects TRBV30 to TRBJ1-5; D gene unclear. Trimming pared 0 bases from V and 5 bases from J, leaving 8 bases between. Germline CDR1 and CDR2: GTSNPN and SVGIG (reference sequence). The CDR3 contains 13 residues. In nucleotides, the CDR3 is TGTGCCTGGAGTGTAGGTGTGGATCAGCCCCAGCATTTT. Its protein is CAWSVGVDQPQHF.